The 26 T cell receptor beta chains given below trace back to one sample, sequenced in a study of shared clonotypes between healthy human individuals. Data came from immunoSEQ multiplex PCR; TCRdb stores just in-frame clones and leaves some out. Of approximately 2.4 million clones in the sample, nearly 97% were seen once. The material sequenced was naive CD4+ T cells sorted from blood. Sample subset: CD45RA+ positively selected. These receptors were taken from a man between 18 and 29 years old in good health.

The CDR3 DNA reads as TGTGCCAGCAGCTTGGTAGTCAGACGAGAGACCCAGTACTTC. Protein: CASSLVVRRETQYF. The J gene is TRBJ2-5, the V gene TRBV5-6, with unresolved D. CDR3 length: 14 residues. Germline V gives CDR1 SGHDT, CDR2 YYEEEE. With 0 bases removed from V and 4 bases from J, the gap between germline ends came to 10 bases.

This sequence joins TRBV25-1 and TRBJ2-1; TRBD1 or TRBD2 may be the D gene (5 bases each). The CDR3 length is 16 residues. V was clipped by 2 bases and J by 6 bases, with 17 bases between them. Germline V gives CDR1 MGHDK, CDR2 SYGVNS. This CDR3 reads CASSEPHGTVGNEQFF. The CDR3 DNA reads as TGTGCCAGCAGTGAACCCCACGGGACGGTCGGCAATGAGCAGTTCTTC.

The chain employs TRBV4-1 and TRBJ2-6; D may correspond to TRBD1 or TRBD2 (5 bases each). From germline, CDR1 is MGHRA and CDR2 YSYEKL. This CDR3 spans 15 amino acids. Trimming took off 1 base at V and 11 bases at J, with 15 bases between the two ends. For the CDR3, the DNA is TGCGCCAGCAGCCAAGGTGGTGGGGACCGCTACGTCCTGACTTTC. It translates to CASSQGGGDRYVLTF.

Note on this clone: Other DNA sequences of this sample code for an identical CDR3. In nucleotides, the CDR3 is TGTGCCTCCTCACAGAACTCCTACGAGCAGTACTTC. It codes for CASSQNSYEQYF. This sequence joins TRBV6-5 and TRBJ2-7; D ambiguous. Trimming stripped 11 bases from V and 0 bases from J, with 11 bases between. Looked up from germline, CDR1 is MNHEY and CDR2 is SVGAGI. CDR3 size: 12 residues.

V gene TRBV10-3 combines with J gene TRBJ2-7; TRBD2 is a possible D gene (6 bases). Looked up from germline, CDR1 is ENHRY and CDR2 is SYGVKD. Deletions cut 10 bases from V and 6 bases from J, with 22 bases between. This CDR3 contains 14 residues. The CDR3 region is CATLLGAGSGEQYF. The DNA of the CDR3 is TGTGCCACCCTCCTTGGGGCGGGATCGGGCGAGCAGTACTTC.

The chain has TRBV6-5 and TRBJ1-5; no clear D. V was trimmed by 4 bases and J by 4 bases, leaving 8 bases between them. The CDR3 sequence is 13 residues long. Germline CDR1 MNHEY, CDR2 SVGAGI. CDR3 sequence reads: CASSWRKNQPQHF. The CDR3 bases are TGTGCCAGCAGTTGGAGGAAAAATCAGCCCCAGCATTTT.

The V and J genes are TRBV4-3 and TRBJ2-2; D unclear. The V end lost 3 bases, the J end lost 0 bases, and 5 bases lay between the germline ends. CDR3 length: 14 amino acids. Germline assignment: CDR1 LGHNA and CDR2 YSLEER. CDR3 loop: CASSQFSNTGELFF. CDR3 in DNA: TGCGCCAGCAGCCAGTTTTCGAACACCGGGGAGCTGTTTTTT.

J is TRBJ2-1 and V is TRBV12-5; 11 bases are shared with TRBD1. V dropped 0 bases and J dropped 6; count of bases not matched to a gene: 1. CDR1 is LGHNT and CDR2 is FRNRAP in the germline V gene. This CDR3 contains 15 residues. The CDR3 here is CASGLVGTGGNEQFF. The CDR3 DNA sequence: TGTGCTAGTGGTTTGGTCGGGACAGGGGGCAATGAGCAGTTCTTC.

Details on this clone: The same CDR3 is also encoded by other DNA sequences in this sample. The chain carries TRBV5-1 and TRBJ2-7; D gene unclear. Trimming left V 0 bases short and J 2 bases short, with 6 bases between. Germline CDR1 and CDR2: SGHRS and YFSETQ. This CDR3 is built from 13 residues. The DNA of the CDR3 is TGCGCCAGCAGCTTGGGATCCACCTACGAGCAGTACTTC. Protein sequence: CASSLGSTYEQYF. The whole variable domain, filled in from reference TRBV5-1 and TRBJ2-7, reads KAGVTQTPRYLIKTRGQQVTLSCSPISGHRSVSWYQQTPGQGLQFLFEYFSETQRNKGNFPGRFSGRQFSNSRSEMNVSTLELGDSALYLCASSLGSTYEQYFGPGTRLTVT.

The gene calls are TRBV7-2 and TRBJ2-7, with a weak D call TRBD1 (6 bases). The CDR3 is 14 amino acids. In germline, CDR1 is SGHTA, CDR2 FQGNSA. Between the trimmed V and J ends, which lost 4 bases and 3 bases, there was a span of 13 bases. CDR3 loop: CASSYRDKDYEQYF. As DNA, the CDR3 is TGTGCCAGCAGCTACCGGGACAAGGACTACGAGCAGTACTTC.

This clone has just one count. Distinct nucleotide sequences in the sample also encode this CDR3. This chain joins TRBV28 and TRBJ2-5; D not resolved. The CDR3 runs 14 residues. The V gene's germline CDR1 is MDHEN and CDR2 SYDVKM. The ends were cut back, 2 bases at V and 2 bases at J, with 9 bases in the middle. DNA of the CDR3: TGTGCCAGCAGTTTAACGTCGGCGCAAGAGACCCAGTACTTC. Amino acid sequence: CASSLTSAQETQYF. The full variable domain, completed using reference TRBV28 and TRBJ2-5, is DVKVTQSSRYLVKRTGEKVFLECVQDMDHENMFWYRQDPGLGLRLIYFSYDVKMKEKGDIPEGYSVSREKKERFSLILESASTNQTSMYLCASSLTSAQETQYFGPGTRLLVL.

The CDR3 bases are TGCGCCAGCAGCTCCTGGACAGGGGCACCTGAAGCTTTCTTT. Its protein is CASSSWTGAPEAFF. The chain joins TRBV5-1 to TRBJ1-1; 9 nucleotides line up with TRBD1. The CDR3 covers 14 residues. V lost 3 bases to trimming and J lost 6 bases; unmatched junction nucleotides: 6. In germline, CDR1 is SGHRS, CDR2 YFSETQ.

This rearrangement joins TRBV25-1 to TRBJ2-5; D possibly uses TRBD1 or TRBD2 (5 bases each). The V gene's germline CDR1 is MGHDK and CDR2 SYGVNS. This CDR3 is built from 15 residues. The V end lost 4 bases, the J end lost 2 bases, and 14 bases lay between the germline ends. Here the CDR3 DNA reads TGTGCCAGCAGTGTAGGGACCCTATTTCAAGAGACCCAGTACTTC. Its protein is CASSVGTLFQETQYF.

The rearrangement links TRBV5-4 to TRBJ2-7, with D perhaps TRBD2 (6 bases). Germline lookup yields CDR1 SGHNT and CDR2 YYREEE (reference sequence). Trimming removed 3 bases from V and 4 bases from J, with 8 bases in between. The CDR3 totals 12 residues. CDR3 sequence (DNA): TGTGCCAGCAGCTGGGACTTTTACGAGCAGTACTTC. Translating gives CASSWDFYEQYF.

The genes are TRBV6-6 and TRBJ1-4; D is undetermined. The CDR3 is made up of 13 amino acids. V was clipped by 7 bases and J by 7 bases, with 13 bases between them. The germline CDR1 and CDR2 sequences are MNHNY and SVGAGI (reference sequence). CDR3 region: CASISSLGEKLFF. CDR3 coding DNA: TGTGCCAGCATATCAAGTCTCGGTGAAAAACTGTTTTTT.

The chain links TRBV4-1 to TRBJ1-5, with D uncertain. CDR3 length: 18 residues. CDR1 and CDR2 from the germline V gene are MGHRA and YSYEKL. Trimming cost V 0 bases and J 0 bases, with 15 bases left between them. The CDR3 region is CASSQDSKGPHSNQPQHF. In DNA form, the CDR3 reads TGCGCCAGCAGCCAAGATTCGAAAGGGCCTCATAGCAATCAGCCCCAGCATTTT.

Points on this clone: At the DNA level, this CDR3 is encoded by other sequences in the same sample as well. The chain employs TRBV28 and TRBJ1-1; no definite D call. Per germline, CDR1 MDHEN and CDR2 SYDVKM. Trimming left V 3 bases short and J 1 base short, with 9 bases between. This CDR3 has 14 amino acids. CDR3 coding DNA: TGTGCCAGCAGTTTGTTGGGCGGGAACACTGAAGCTTTCTTT. This translates into CASSLLGGNTEAFF.

In its sample, this clone was seen a few times. Other DNA sequences in this specimen translate into the identical CDR3. J is TRBJ2-6 and V is TRBV18; no clear D gene. Germline V gene lookup returns CDR1 KGHSH and CDR2 LQKENI. V lost 3 bases and J 0 bases, leaving 3 bases between the germline ends. CDR3 length: 14 residues. CDR3 amino acids: CASSPSSGANVLTF. DNA for the CDR3: TGTGCCAGCTCACCTAGCTCTGGGGCCAACGTCCTGACTTTC.

The CDR3 sequence: CASSEEGVSYTF. CDR3 bases: TGTGCCAGCAGTGAAGAGGGGGTCAGCTACACCTTC. The genes are TRBV2 and TRBJ1-2; tentatively, D is TRBD1 (6 bases). The CDR3 totals 12 residues. Germline assignment: CDR1 SNHLY and CDR2 FYNNEI. The V gene lost 1 base and the J gene lost 9 bases, with 9 bases spanning the gap.

V and J are TRBV27 and TRBJ2-7, with TRBD1 as a possible D gene (6 bases). The CDR3 runs 13 residues. V gave up 6 bases and J gave up 7 bases, with 16 bases separating them. Germline assignment: CDR1 MNHEY and CDR2 SMNVEV (reference sequence). In nucleotides, the CDR3 is TGTGCCAGCAGCAGGGGTTACCCCTTTGAGCAGTACTTC. Translating gives CASSRGYPFEQYF.

The rearrangement links TRBV29-1 to TRBJ1-2, with TRBD1 matching 7 bases. CDR3 length equals 13 residues. V was pared by 6 bases and J by 4 bases, with 8 bases of the junction left unmatched. The V gene's germline CDR1 is SQVTM and CDR2 ANQGSEA. The DNA for the CDR3 is TGCAGCGTCCCGGGACAGCTTGTCTATGGCTACACCTTC. Its protein product is CSVPGQLVYGYTF.

This chain connects TRBV29-1 to TRBJ2-1; D ambiguous. Per the germline V gene, CDR1 is SQVTM and CDR2 is ANQGSEA. CDR3 length: 12 amino acids. V was pared by 5 bases and J by 3 bases, with 8 bases between. The CDR3 sequence: CSVTEVYNEQFF. For the CDR3, the DNA is TGCAGCGTTACAGAGGTCTACAATGAGCAGTTCTTC.

The rearrangement links TRBV5-6 to TRBJ2-1; 10 nucleotides match TRBD2. Germline values: CDR1 SGHDT, CDR2 YYEEEE. The CDR3 contains 16 residues. The V and J ends lost 2 bases and 9 bases, in that order; junction bases with no gene match: 11. CDR3 sequence (DNA): TGTGCCAGCAGCTTCCTATTTGGACTAGCGGTAGGTGAGCAGTTCTTC. This translates into CASSFLFGLAVGEQFF.

The chain links TRBV5-4 to TRBJ2-5; 7 positions agree with TRBD1. Trimming took 3 bases from V and 5 from J; bases not matched to a gene: 4. The germline gives CDR1 SGHNT, CDR2 YYREEE (reference sequence). The CDR3 covers 13 residues. CDR3 DNA sequence: TGTGCCAGCAGCTACAGGGGTAGCGAGACCCAGTACTTC. Protein sequence: CASSYRGSETQYF.

This sequence joins TRBV18 and TRBJ2-2, with TRBD1 identical over 11 bases. This CDR3 has 14 amino acids. Germline V gene lookup returns CDR1 KGHSH and CDR2 LQKENI. V lost 4 bases, J lost 9 bases, and 4 bases stayed unmatched. DNA of the CDR3: TGTGCCAGCTCACTCGGGACAGGGGGACGGGAGCTGTTTTTT. Residues: CASSLGTGGRELFF.

The genes are TRBV5-6 and TRBJ2-5; 10 bases match TRBD1. The CDR3 is 16 amino acids. Looked up from germline, CDR1 is SGHDT and CDR2 is YYEEEE. V lost 2 bases, J lost 5 bases, and 9 bases stayed unmatched. The CDR3 DNA is TGTGCCAGCAGCTTTCGGACAGGGGGACGAGGGGAGACCCAGTACTTC. Translated, it gives CASSFRTGGRGETQYF.